This T cell receptor (beta chain) appears in the sequencing data of a study of blood T cell repertoires in COVID-19. In the study overall: Acute and convalescent COVID-19 samples came from the United States, Italy and Spain.

The cohort comprised adults aged about 18 to 100 years residing in 20 to 25 US areas. Individuals in the exposed group had encountered a COVID-19 case within 2 weeks preceding study entry. Libraries were prepared by immunoSEQ multiplex PCR; TCRdb keeps only in-frame clonotypes and omits some of them. The sample yields about 430,000 clones, about 88% seen once. Details on this clone: The junction and the germline gene differ at one end; a read error may be behind it.

The receptor was derived from a woman aged 18-29 years who had been exposed to COVID-19. The sample taken for sequencing was PBMCs or T cells enriched from blood (not recorded which).

CDR3 coding DNA: TGTGCCAGCTCTGAGCTAGGGGTTGGGGCCTCGAACTTC. Translation: CASSELGVGASNF. The chain uses TRBV7-2 and TRBJ2-7; tentatively, D is TRBD1 (5 bases). The CDR3 has 13 residues. The germline V gene has CDR1 SGHTA and CDR2 FQGNSA.